This TCR beta chain appears in the sequencing data of a study of sequential checkpoint blockade in melanoma. Some clones are missing from TCRdb's copy, which holds only in-frame ones; the method was immunoSEQ multiplex PCR. The repertoire holds tens of thousands of clones, with 85% to 90% as singletons. V lost 3 bases and J 7 bases, leaving 10 bases between the germline ends. CDR3 length: 13 residues. CDR1 and CDR2 (germline): MGHDK, SYGVNS. Treatment described: randomized to nivolumab then ipilimumab (arm A) or the reverse (arm B). Sorted cells were live CD3+CD8+, lacking CD19 and CD56, from PBMCs. The clonotype comes from a human donor with melanoma. The rearrangement links TRBV25-1 to TRBJ1-5; D unclear. The sample consisted of CD8+ T cells sorted from blood (inferred from file names), taken from a patient given nivolumab and ipilimumab in sequence. The CDR3 DNA sequence: TGTGCCAGCAGTGACAGGACGGGACAGCCCCAGCATTTT. Residues: CASSDRTGQPQHF.